This T cell receptor (beta chain) came from a study of blood T cell repertoires in COVID-19. Assay used: immunoSEQ multiplex PCR; TCRdb lists only in-frame clones, some missing. The table includes a few hundred thousand clones, about 89% detected once. The junction had 7 bases not matched to a gene; V was cut back by 2 bases and J by 5 bases. Germline CDR1 SNHLY, CDR2 FYNNEI. The CDR3 consists of 16 residues. Seattle cases were enrolled at active infection and followed longitudinally. Material for sequencing was peripheral blood. The receptor was derived from a woman aged 25 to 45 with COVID-19, enrolled during active disease. This chain uses TRBV2 with TRBJ2-5, with 11 nucleotides matching TRBD2. The CDR3 DNA follows: TGTGCCAGCAGTGAACAGACTAGCGGGGAGGGGGAGACCCAGTACTTC. Translation gives CASSEQTSGEGETQYF.